This T cell receptor beta chain emerged from a study of technical replicates of blood from a few donors (dated 2017 in TCRdb). In the case of this clone: Its antigen is unknown. The sample holds no much larger clone one base away, and base qualities are not on file.

The receptor library was made with the immunoSEQ multiplex PCR assay. In its TCRdb copy, this immuneACCESS table keeps in-frame sequences only and misses some clones. Where compared with another copy, unresolved V genes explain less than half of these, and the others have no known cause. The sample table lists 67,000 or so clones, roughly 92% of them with a count of one. About 0.39% of the sample is held by the ten biggest clonotypes. The germline V end is reduced by 4 bases and the J end by 1 base; junction bases left unmatched: 7. The germline V gene sets CDR1 to SGDLS and CDR2 to YYNGEE. The CDR3 has 15 amino acids, counting the end cysteine and phenylalanine. The retained sequence is limited to the CDR3, 45 bases, with the frame set at the first base.

The source is a human donor in good health. Here the chain combines TRBV9 and TRBJ2-5; 7 of the junction bases match TRBD1. Material for sequencing was T cells isolated from PBMCs. The CDR3: CASSPQDRIQETQYF. DNA sequence: TGTGCCAGCAGCCCTCAGGACAGGATCCAAGAGACCCAGTACTTC.